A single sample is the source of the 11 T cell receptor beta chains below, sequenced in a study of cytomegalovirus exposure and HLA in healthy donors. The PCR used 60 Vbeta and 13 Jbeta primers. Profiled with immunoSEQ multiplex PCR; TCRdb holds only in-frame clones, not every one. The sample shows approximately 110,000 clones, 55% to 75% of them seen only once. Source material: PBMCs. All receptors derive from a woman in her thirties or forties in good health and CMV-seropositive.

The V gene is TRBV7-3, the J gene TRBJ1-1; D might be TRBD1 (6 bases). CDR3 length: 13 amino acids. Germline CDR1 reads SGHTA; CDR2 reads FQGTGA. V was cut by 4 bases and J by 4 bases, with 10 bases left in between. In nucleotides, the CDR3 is TGTGCCAGCAGCTCACAGGGTCGCACTGAAGCTTTCTTT. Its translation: CASSSQGRTEAFF.

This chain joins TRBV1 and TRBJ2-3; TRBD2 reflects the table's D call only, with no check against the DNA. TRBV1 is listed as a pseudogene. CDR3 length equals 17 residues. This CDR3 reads CTSSQDQPSGVYNTQYF. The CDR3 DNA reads TGCACCAGCAGCCAAGATCAGCCTAGCGGGGTTTACAATACGCAGTATTTT.

In DNA, the CDR3 is TGTGCCAGCAGCTGGGGAGCCGGGACAGGGGTCCCCGGGGAGCTGTTTTTT. Its translation: CASSWGAGTGVPGELFF. The chain carries TRBV5-4 and TRBJ2-2; TRBD1 agrees at 10 bases. V shed 3 bases and J 6 bases; nucleotides not matched to a gene: 11. From germline, CDR1 is SGHNT and CDR2 YYREEE (reference sequence). This CDR3 has 17 residues.

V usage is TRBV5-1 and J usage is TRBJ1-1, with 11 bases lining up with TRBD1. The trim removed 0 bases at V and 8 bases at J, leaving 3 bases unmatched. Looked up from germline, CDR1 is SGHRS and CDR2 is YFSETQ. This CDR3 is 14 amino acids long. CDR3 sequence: CASSLVGTGGEAFF. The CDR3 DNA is TGCGCCAGCAGCTTGGTTGGGACAGGGGGAGAAGCTTTCTTT. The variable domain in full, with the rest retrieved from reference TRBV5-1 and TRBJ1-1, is KAGVTQTPRYLIKTRGQQVTLSCSPISGHRSVSWYQQTPGQGLQFLFEYFSETQRNKGNFPGRFSGRQFSNSRSEMNVSTLELGDSALYLCASSLVGTGGEAFFGQGTRLTVV.

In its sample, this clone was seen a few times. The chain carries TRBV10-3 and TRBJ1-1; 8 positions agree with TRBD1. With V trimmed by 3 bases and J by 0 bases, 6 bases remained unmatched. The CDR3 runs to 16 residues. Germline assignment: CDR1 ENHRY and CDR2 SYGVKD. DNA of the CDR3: TGTGCCATCAGTGAAACAGGGGGAGGTATGAACACTGAAGCTTTCTTT. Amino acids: CAISETGGGMNTEAFF.

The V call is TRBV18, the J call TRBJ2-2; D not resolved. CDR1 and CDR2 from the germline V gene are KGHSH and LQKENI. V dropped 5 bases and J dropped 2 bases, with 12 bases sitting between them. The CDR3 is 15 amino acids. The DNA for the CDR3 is TGTGCCAGCTCATCGCAGGCCCTAAACACCGGGGAGCTGTTTTTT. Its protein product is CASSSQALNTGELFF.

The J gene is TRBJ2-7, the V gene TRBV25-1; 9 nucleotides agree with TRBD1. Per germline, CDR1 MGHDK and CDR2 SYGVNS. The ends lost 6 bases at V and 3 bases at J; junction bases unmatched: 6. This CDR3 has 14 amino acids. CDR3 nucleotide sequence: TGTGCCAGCAGAGAGGACAGGGGAAACTACGAGCAGTACTTC. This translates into CASREDRGNYEQYF.

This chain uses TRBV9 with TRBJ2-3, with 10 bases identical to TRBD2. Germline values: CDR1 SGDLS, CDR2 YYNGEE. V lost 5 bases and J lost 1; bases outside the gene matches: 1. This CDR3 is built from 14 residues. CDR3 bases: TGTGCCAGCAGAGCGGGGGGGGGCACAGATACGCAGTATTTT. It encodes CASRAGGGTDTQYF.

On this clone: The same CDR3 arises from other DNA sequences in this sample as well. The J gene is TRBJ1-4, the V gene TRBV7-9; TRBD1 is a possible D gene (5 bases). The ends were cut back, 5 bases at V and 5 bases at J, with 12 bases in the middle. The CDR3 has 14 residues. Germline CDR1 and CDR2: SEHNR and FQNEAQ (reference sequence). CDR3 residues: CASSLGGGNEKLFF. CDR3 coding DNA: TGTGCCAGCAGCCTCGGCGGGGGGAATGAAAAACTGTTTTTT.

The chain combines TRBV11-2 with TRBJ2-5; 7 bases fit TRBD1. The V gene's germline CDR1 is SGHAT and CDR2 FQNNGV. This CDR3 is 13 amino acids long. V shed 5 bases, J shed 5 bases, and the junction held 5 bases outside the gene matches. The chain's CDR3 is CASSQTGSETQYF. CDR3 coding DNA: TGTGCCAGCAGCCAGACAGGGAGTGAGACCCAGTACTTC.

The CDR3 is CASSLDFDRGDTEAFF. The CDR3 DNA follows: TGCGCCAGCAGCTTGGACTTCGACAGGGGGGACACTGAAGCTTTCTTT. The chain employs TRBV5-1 and TRBJ1-1; TRBD1 agrees at 9 bases. The ends lost 0 bases at V and 3 bases at J; junction bases unmatched: 6. CDR1 SGHRS and CDR2 YFSETQ come from the germline V gene. The CDR3 has 16 amino acids.